This TCR beta chain was identified during a study of cytomegalovirus exposure and HLA in healthy donors. Study-level points and caveats: Several of the most significant clusters were apparently associated with common viral pathogens in a later analysis. A missense DCLRE1C variant was associated with V- and J-gene trimming of TCR beta chains in a later analysis, and an independent cohort replicated the association. It was shown in a later analysis that HLA-associated TCR beta chains were more clonally expanded than other, equally common chains.

About this clone: No antigen is known for it.

The V segment lost 6 bases and the J segment 6 bases; nucleotides outside the gene matches: 8. CDR3 length equals 13 residues. CDR1 MNHNS and CDR2 SASEGT come from the germline V gene. Primers included in the PCR were 60 Vbeta and 13 Jbeta primers. Using immunoSEQ multiplex PCR, the repertoire was profiled, and TCRdb retains in-frame clones only, with some absent. The listing contains 50,000 to 60,000 clones. The chain joins TRBV6-1 to TRBJ2-7; 7 bases align to TRBD1. Sequenced input: PBMCs. This sequence originates from a male donor in good health and CMV-seronegative. CDR3 loop: CASSARTGFEQYF. The CDR3 bases are TGTGCCAGCAGCGCTCGGACAGGCTTCGAGCAGTACTTC.